The text below deals with one T cell receptor (beta chain). Its antigen is still unknown. This sample is part of a study of cytomegalovirus exposure and HLA in healthy donors. Study summary: The 120 or so validation repertoires used the same platform as the roughly 670 first-cohort repertoires (as reported by a later analysis).

V lost 6 bases and J 4 bases, leaving 20 bases between the germline ends. Germline CDR1 and CDR2: SGHRS and YFSETQ. The CDR3 length is 16 residues. Method: immunoSEQ multiplex PCR; TCRdb's copy keeps in-frame clones and lacks some. Here the sample spans 130,000 or so clones, nearly 90% being singletons. Study-wide findings and caveats: Most TCR sequences were seen very rarely across donors, but some public TCRs occurred in many. The study flagged roughly 150 TCR beta chains as cytomegalovirus-associated.

V gene TRBV5-1 combines with J gene TRBJ2-1; TRBD1 is a possible D gene (8 bases). The source is a woman younger than 35 in good health and CMV-seropositive. Sequencing was carried out using PBMCs. The CDR3 DNA reads as TGCGCCAGCACCGGGAGGTCGGGACAGGCTTACAATGAGCAGTTCTTC. Amino acids: CASTGRSGQAYNEQFF.